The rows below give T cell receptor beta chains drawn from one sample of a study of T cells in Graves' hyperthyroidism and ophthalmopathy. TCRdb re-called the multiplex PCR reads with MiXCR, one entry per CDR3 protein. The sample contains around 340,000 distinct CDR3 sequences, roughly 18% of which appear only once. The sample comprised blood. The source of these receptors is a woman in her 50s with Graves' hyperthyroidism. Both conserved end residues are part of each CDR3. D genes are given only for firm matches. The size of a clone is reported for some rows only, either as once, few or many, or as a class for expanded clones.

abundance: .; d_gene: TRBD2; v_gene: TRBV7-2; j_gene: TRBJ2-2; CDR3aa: CASSHKDSGLAGLNTGELFF; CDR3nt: TGTGCCAGCAGCCATAAAGATTCGGGACTAGCGGGACTGAACACCGGGGAGCTGTTTTTT
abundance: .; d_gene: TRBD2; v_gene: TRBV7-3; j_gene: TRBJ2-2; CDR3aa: CASSLYGTRANTGELFF; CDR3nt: TGTGCCAGCAGCTTATATGGGACTAGGGCGAACACCGGGGAGCTGTTTTTT
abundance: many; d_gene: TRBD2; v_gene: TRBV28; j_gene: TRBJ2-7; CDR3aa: CASSRGGSEQYF; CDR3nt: TGTGCCAGCAGCCGGGGGGGTTCCGAGCAGTACTTC
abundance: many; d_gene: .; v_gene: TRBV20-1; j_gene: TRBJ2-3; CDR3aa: CSARNVTQYF; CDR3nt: TGCAGTGCTAGAAATGTTACGCAGTATTTT
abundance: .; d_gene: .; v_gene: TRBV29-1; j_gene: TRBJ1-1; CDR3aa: CSVESPQNTEAFF; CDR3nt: TGCAGCGTTGAGTCCCCCCAGAACACTGAAGCTTTCTTT
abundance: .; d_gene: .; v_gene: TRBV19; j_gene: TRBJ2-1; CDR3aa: CASSMYGAGSDNEQFF; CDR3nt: TGTGCCAGTAGTATGTATGGGGCGGGTTCTGACAATGAGCAGTTCTTC
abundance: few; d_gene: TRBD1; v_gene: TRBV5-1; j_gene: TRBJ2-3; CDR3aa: CASSLETRGPGDTQYF; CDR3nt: TGCGCCAGCAGCTTGGAGACAAGGGGGCCGGGAGATACGCAGTATTTT
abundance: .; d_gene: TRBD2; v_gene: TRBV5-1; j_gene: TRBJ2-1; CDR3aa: CASSLAASGNYNEQFF; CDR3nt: TGCGCCAGCAGCTTGGCGGCTAGCGGGAATTACAATGAGCAGTTCTTC
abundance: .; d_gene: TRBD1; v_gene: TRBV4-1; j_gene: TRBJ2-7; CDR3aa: CASSPIPQGRTYEQYF; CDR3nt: TGCGCCAGCAGCCCCATACCACAGGGGAGAACCTACGAGCAGTACTTC
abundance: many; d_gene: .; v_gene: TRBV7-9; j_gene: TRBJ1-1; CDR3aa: CASSSGPARGTEAFF; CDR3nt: TGTGCCAGCAGCTCCGGGCCAGCCCGGGGCACTGAAGCTTTCTTT
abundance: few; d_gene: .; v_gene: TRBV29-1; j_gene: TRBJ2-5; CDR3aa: CSAEPGYQETQYF; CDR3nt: TGCAGCGCCGAGCCAGGGTACCAAGAGACCCAGTACTTC
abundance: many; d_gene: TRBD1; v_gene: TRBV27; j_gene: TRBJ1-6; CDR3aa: CASSLRDRGNSPLHF; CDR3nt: TGTGCCAGCAGTTTGCGGGACAGGGGAAATTCACCCCTCCACTTT
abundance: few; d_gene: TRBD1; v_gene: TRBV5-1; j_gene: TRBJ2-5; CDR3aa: CASRSQGAVETQYF; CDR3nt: TGCGCCAGCAGGTCTCAGGGGGCGGTGGAGACCCAGTACTTC
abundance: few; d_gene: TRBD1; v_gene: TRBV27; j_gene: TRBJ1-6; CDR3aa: CASTAIGTVNSPLHF; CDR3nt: TGTGCCAGCACCGCCATAGGGACAGTGAATTCACCCCTCCACTTT
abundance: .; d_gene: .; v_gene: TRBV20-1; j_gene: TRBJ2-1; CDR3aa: CSAPILRQGGSYEQFF; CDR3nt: TGCAGTGCCCCGATCCTCAGACAGGGAGGGTCCTACGAGCAGTTCTTC
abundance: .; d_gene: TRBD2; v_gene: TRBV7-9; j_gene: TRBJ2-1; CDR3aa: CASRGAGISNEQFF; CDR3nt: TGTGCCAGCAGAGGAGCGGGGATATCGAATGAGCAGTTCTTC
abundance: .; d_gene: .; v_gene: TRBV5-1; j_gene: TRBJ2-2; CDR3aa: CASSLEAGPRTGELFF; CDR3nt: TGCGCCAGCAGCTTGGAGGCAGGGCCAAGGACCGGGGAGCTGTTTTTT
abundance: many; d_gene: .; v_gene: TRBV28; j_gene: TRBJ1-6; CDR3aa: CASSPAGTNSPLHF; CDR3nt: TGTGCCAGCAGCCCAGCAGGGACGAATTCACCCCTCCACTTT
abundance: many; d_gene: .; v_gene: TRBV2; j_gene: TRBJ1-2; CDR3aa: CASIRNDGSNYGYTF; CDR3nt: TGTGCCAGCATTAGAAACGACGGTTCTAACTATGGCTACACCTTC
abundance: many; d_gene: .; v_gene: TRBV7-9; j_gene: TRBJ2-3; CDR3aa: CASSLDQSGDTQYF; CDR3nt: TGTGCCAGCAGCTTAGACCAATCCGGCGATACGCAGTATTTT
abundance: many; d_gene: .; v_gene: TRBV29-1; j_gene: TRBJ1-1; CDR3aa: CSVSGGRRGDTEAFF; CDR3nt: TGCAGCGTCTCTGGGGGTCGTAGGGGAGACACTGAAGCTTTCTTT
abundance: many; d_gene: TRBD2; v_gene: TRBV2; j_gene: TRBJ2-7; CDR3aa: CASSEVETSGREQYF; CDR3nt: TGTGCCAGCAGTGAAGTCGAGACTAGCGGGCGAGAGCAGTACTTC
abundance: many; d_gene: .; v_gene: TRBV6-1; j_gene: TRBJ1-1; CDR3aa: CASRGNTEAFF; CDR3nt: TGTGCCAGCAGGGGGAACACTGAAGCTTTCTTT
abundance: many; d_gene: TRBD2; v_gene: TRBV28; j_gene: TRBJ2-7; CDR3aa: CASSPSGVRYEQYF; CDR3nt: TGTGCCAGCAGTCCTAGCGGGGTCCGCTACGAGCAGTACTTC
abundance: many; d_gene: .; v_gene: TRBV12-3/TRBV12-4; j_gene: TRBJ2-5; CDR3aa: CASSLSRHGETQYF; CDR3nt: TGTGCCAGCAGTTTAAGTCGGCACGGGGAGACCCAGTACTTC
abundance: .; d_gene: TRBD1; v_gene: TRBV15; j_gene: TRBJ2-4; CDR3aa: CATSWDSGQGNIQYF; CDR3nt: TGTGCCACCAGCTGGGACTCTGGACAGGGGAACATTCAGTACTTC
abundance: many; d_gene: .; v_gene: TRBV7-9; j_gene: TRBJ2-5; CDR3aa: CASTGRGNQETQYF; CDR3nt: TGTGCCAGCACCGGCAGGGGAAATCAAGAGACCCAGTACTTC
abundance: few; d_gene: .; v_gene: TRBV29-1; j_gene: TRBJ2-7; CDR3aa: CSVETSDEQYF; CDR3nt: TGCAGCGTTGAAACAAGCGACGAGCAGTACTTC
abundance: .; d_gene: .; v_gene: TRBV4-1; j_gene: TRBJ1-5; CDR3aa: CASSQEGNGFQPQHF; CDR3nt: TGCGCCAGCAGCCAAGAGGGGAATGGATTTCAGCCCCAGCATTTT
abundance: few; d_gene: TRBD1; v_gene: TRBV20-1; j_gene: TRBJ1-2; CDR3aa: CSARGWATRGQGFGYTF; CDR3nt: TGCAGTGCTAGGGGGTGGGCCACTCGGGGACAGGGGTTTGGCTACACCTTC
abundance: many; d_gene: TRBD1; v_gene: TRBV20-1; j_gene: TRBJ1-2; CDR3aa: CSARVGQGTRGYTF; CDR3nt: TGCAGTGCTAGAGTAGGACAGGGGACGCGTGGCTACACCTTC
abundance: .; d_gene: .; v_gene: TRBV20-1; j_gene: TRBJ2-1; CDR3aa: CSAFSSSGWDLSYNEQFF; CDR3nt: TGCAGTGCCTTCAGTTCGAGCGGGTGGGACCTTTCCTACAATGAGCAGTTCTTC
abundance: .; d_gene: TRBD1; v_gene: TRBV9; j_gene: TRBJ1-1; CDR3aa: CASSVDVQGVEAFF; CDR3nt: TGTGCCAGCAGCGTCGACGTTCAGGGGGTTGAAGCTTTCTTT
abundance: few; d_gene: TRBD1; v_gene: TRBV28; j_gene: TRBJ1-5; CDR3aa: CASSHPTGLGQPQHF; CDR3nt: TGTGCCAGCAGCCATCCGACAGGGCTGGGTCAGCCCCAGCATTTT
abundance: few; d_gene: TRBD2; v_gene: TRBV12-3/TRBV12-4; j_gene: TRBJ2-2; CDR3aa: CASRAGGLTGELFF; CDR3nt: TGTGCCTCCCGGGCGGGAGGACTCACCGGGGAGCTGTTTTTT
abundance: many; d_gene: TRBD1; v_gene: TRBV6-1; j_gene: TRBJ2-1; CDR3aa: CATHRQGAYNEQFF; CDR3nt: TGTGCCACCCACCGACAGGGGGCCTACAATGAGCAGTTCTTC
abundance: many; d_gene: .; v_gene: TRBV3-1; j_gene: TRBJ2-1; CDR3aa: CASSQDSGIYHEQFF; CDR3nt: TGTGCCAGCAGCCAAGATTCGGGAATATACCATGAGCAGTTCTTC
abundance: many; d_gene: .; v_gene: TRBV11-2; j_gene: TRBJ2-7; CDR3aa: CASSFRTGISYEQYF; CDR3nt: TGTGCCAGCAGTTTTCGAACAGGGATCTCCTACGAGCAGTACTTC
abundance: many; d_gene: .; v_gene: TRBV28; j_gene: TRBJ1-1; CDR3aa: CASRTTPSLEAFF; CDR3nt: TGTGCCAGCAGAACCACGCCCAGCCTTGAAGCTTTCTTT
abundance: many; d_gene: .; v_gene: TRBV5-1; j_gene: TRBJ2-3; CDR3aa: CASSLVGESTDTQYF; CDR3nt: TGCGCCAGCAGCTTGGTGGGAGAGAGCACAGATACGCAGTATTTT
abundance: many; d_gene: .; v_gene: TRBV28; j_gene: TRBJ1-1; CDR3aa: CASIRGVNTEAFF; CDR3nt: TGTGCCAGCATTCGAGGGGTGAACACTGAAGCTTTCTTT
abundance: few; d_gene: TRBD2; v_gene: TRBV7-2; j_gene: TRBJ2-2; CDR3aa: CASTWGGNANTGELFF; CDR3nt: TGTGCCAGCACTTGGGGGGGGAACGCGAACACCGGGGAGCTGTTTTTT
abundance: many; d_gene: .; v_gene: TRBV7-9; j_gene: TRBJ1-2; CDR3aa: CASSLLQGANYGYTF; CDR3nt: TGTGCCAGCAGCTTATTACAGGGAGCCAACTATGGCTACACCTTC
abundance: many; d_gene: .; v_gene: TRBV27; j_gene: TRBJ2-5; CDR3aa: CASNPGGTMQETQYF; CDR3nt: TGTGCCAGCAACCCTGGGGGGACGATGCAAGAGACCCAGTACTTC
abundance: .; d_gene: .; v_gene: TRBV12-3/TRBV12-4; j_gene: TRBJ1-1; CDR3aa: CASSLDGFEAFF; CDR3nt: TGTGCCAGCAGTTTAGATGGATTTGAAGCTTTCTTT
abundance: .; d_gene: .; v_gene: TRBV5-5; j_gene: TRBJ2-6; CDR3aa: CASSLLGERANVLTF; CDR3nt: TGTGCCAGCAGCTTGCTGGGAGAACGGGCCAACGTCCTGACTTTC
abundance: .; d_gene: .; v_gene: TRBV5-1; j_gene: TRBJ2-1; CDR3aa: CASSLALAGGNEQFF; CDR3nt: TGCGCCAGCAGCTTGGCCCTAGCAGGCGGCAATGAGCAGTTCTTC
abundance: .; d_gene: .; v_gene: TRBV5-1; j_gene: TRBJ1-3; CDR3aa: CASSLGTTGYTIYF; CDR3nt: TGCGCCAGCAGCCTCGGGACAACTGGATACACCATATATTTT
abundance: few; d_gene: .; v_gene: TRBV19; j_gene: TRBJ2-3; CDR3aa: CASSIGADTDTQYF; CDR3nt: TGTGCCAGTAGTATAGGAGCTGACACAGATACGCAGTATTTT
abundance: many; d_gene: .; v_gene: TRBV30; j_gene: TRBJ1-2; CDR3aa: CAWSPQANYGYTF; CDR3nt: TGTGCCTGGAGTCCCCAAGCTAACTATGGCTACACCTTC
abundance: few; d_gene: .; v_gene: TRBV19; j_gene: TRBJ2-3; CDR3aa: CASSSLPASTDTQYF; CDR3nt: TGTGCCAGTAGTAGCCTTCCTGCTAGCACAGATACGCAGTATTTT
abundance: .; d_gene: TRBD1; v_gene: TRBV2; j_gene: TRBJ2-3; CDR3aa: CASSPGTGSADTQYF; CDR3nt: TGTGCCAGTAGTCCCGGGACAGGGAGTGCAGATACGCAGTATTTT
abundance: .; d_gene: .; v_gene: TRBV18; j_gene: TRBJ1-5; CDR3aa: CASSPTGRDQPQHF; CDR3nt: TGTGCCAGCTCACCGACAGGACGGGATCAGCCCCAGCATTTT
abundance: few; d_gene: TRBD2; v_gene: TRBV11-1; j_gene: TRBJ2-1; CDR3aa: CASSFYGRGAVYNEQFF; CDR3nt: TGTGCCAGCAGCTTTTACGGGCGGGGGGCTGTCTACAATGAGCAGTTCTTC
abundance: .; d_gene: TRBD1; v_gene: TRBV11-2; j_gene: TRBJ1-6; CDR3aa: CASSNTGTGGSPLHF; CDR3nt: TGTGCCAGCAGCAATACCGGGACAGGGGGCTCACCCCTCCACTTT
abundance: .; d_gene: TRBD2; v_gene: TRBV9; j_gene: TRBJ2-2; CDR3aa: CASSRLAGVYSTGELFF; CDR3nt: TGTGCCAGCAGCAGACTAGCGGGAGTATATAGCACCGGGGAGCTGTTTTTT
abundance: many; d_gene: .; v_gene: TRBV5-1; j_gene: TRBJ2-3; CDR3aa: CASSLKRDRTLDTQYF; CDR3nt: TGCGCCAGCAGCTTGAAACGGGACCGAACATTGGATACGCAGTATTTT
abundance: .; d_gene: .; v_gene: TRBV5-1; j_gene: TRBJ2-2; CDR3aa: CASGADRAFLSGELFF; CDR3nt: TGCGCCAGCGGGGCCGATAGGGCATTTCTGTCCGGGGAGCTGTTTTTT